These T cell receptor beta chains were read from a single sample in a study of cytomegalovirus exposure and HLA in healthy donors. Only in-frame clones appear in the TCRdb table, and some are missing; sequencing was by immunoSEQ multiplex PCR. The data hold around 180,000 clones, with 84% observed a single time. The sample taken for sequencing was PBMCs. The receptors shown here come from a boy between 10 and 17 years old in good health and CMV-seronegative. Both conserved end residues are part of each CDR3. D genes are given only for firm matches. Size values are once, few and many counts, or a class for expanded clones, and some rows have none.

clone_size j_call v_call d_call cdr3_nt cdr3_aa
. TRBJ2-1 TRBV5-6 TRBD2 TGTGCCAGCAGCGGGGGGGATGAGCAGTTCTTC CASSGGDEQFF
. TRBJ1-1 TRBV7-9 . TGTGCCAGCAGCGTACATAACACTGAAGCTTTCTTT CASSVHNTEAFF
. TRBJ2-5 TRBV29-1 TRBD2 TGCAGTTCCGGGGGGATCCCTGAGGAGACCCAGTACTTC CSSGGIPEETQYF
. TRBJ1-4 TRBV2 . TGTGCCAGCAGTGTCCGGTTAGTTGCAACTAATGAAAAACTGTTTTTT CASSVRLVATNEKLFF
. TRBJ1-2 TRBV30 TRBD1 TGTGCCTGGAGCCAGGGGGTAGCTAACTATGGCTACACCTTC CAWSQGVANYGYTF
. TRBJ2-7 TRBV5-4 TRBD2 TGTGCCAGCAGCTCCCGACTAGCGGGATCCTACGAGCAGTACTTC CASSSRLAGSYEQYF
. TRBJ2-7 TRBV5-1 TRBD1 TGCGCCAGCAGCTTGGATGTGACAGGGAACGAGCAGTACTTC CASSLDVTGNEQYF
. TRBJ1-2 TRBV28 . TGTGCCAGCAGTACCTGGACAGAAGCTAGGTATGGCTACACCTTC CASSTWTEARYGYTF
once TRBJ2-3 TRBV7-2 TRBD2 TGTGCCAGCAGCTTAGGTGGGACTAGGGCCACAGATACGCAGTATTTT CASSLGGTRATDTQYF
. TRBJ1-1 TRBV27 . TGTGCCAGCACCCAAACAGGGAAGAACACTGAAGCTTTCTTT CASTQTGKNTEAFF
few TRBJ2-7 TRBV29-1 TRBD1 TGCAGCGTGTACATTAGTCCTGGGGACAGGGGGCCTTACGAGCAGTACTTC CSVYISPGDRGPYEQYF
. TRBJ2-1 TRBV9 . TGTGCCAGCAGCCACAACCCGCTGCGCAGGGAACCCTACAATGAGCAGTTCTTC CASSHNPLRREPYNEQFF
once TRBJ2-3 TRBV7-7 TRBD1 TGTGCTAGCAGCAAAGGGAAGGGGGCGGATACGCAGTATTTT CASSKGKGADTQYF
. TRBJ2-7 TRBV28 . TGTGCCAGCAGTTTCGGCAGGGTGGGCTACGAGCAGTACTTC CASSFGRVGYEQYF
. TRBJ1-2 TRBV2 . TGTGCCAGCAGGGAAACAGCTGGCTACACCTTC CASRETAGYTF
once TRBJ1-2 TRBV28 . TGTGCCAGCAGTCCCCCCGAGCGGCCCTACTATGGCTACACCTTC CASSPPERPYYGYTF
. TRBJ2-3 TRBV6-5 . TGTGCCAGCAGTTACACGGGGATCACAGATACGCAGTATTTT CASSYTGITDTQYF
. TRBJ1-2 TRBV5-5 . TGTGCCAGCAGCTTGGTCTCAGGCGGCTACACCTTC CASSLVSGGYTF
few TRBJ2-7 TRBV4-2 . TGTGCCAGCAGCCAAGACCTAGAAAAGACTACCTACGAGCAGTACTTC CASSQDLEKTTYEQYF
. TRBJ1-5 TRBV18 TRBD1 TGTGCCAGCTCCGCAACGGGACAGGCGCTCAATCAGCCCCAGCATTTT CASSATGQALNQPQHF
few TRBJ1-3 TRBV6-1 TRBD1 TGTGCCAGCACTCTCGACAGGGTTGTAAACACCATATATTTT CASTLDRVVNTIYF
. TRBJ2-5 TRBV2 TRBD2 TGTGCCAGCTCGCGACTAGCGGGAGCCATCGGGGAGACCCAGTACTTC CASSRLAGAIGETQYF
. TRBJ1-5 TRBV25-1 TRBD1 TGTGCCAGCAGGGGCGGGACAGGGTATGAACAGCCCCAGCATTTT CASRGGTGYEQPQHF
. TRBJ2-7 TRBV7-3 . TGTGCCAGCAGCTTAACCAGGGAAAGGGGCGAGCAGTACTTC CASSLTRERGEQYF
. TRBJ2-7 TRBV25-1 . TGTGCCAGCAGTGGTCCCTACTACGAGCAGTACTTC CASSGPYYEQYF
. TRBJ2-7 TRBV4-2 . TGTGCCAGCAGCCAAGCGAGGGTCCTCTACGAGCAGTACTTC CASSQARVLYEQYF
. TRBJ2-7 TRBV7-2 TRBD1 TGTGCCAGCAGCTGGGACAGGGTTATCTACGAGCAGTACTTC CASSWDRVIYEQYF
. TRBJ2-2 TRBV7-2 . TGTGCCAGCAGCTTAGCCTCCAGTCCGAACACCGGGGAGCTGTTTTTT CASSLASSPNTGELFF
. TRBJ2-1 TRBV10-1 TRBD1 TGCGCCAGCAGTACAGGACAGGGGGCCTACAATGAGCAGTTCTTC CASSTGQGAYNEQFF
. TRBJ2-5 TRBV28 . TGTGCCAGCAGGTTCCTATATCAAGAGACCCAGTACTTC CASRFLYQETQYF
. TRBJ2-1 TRBV9 TRBD2 TGTGCCAGCAGCCCCCCCTCCGGGAGCGGGGGGTACAATGAGCAGTTCTTC CASSPPSGSGGYNEQFF
once TRBJ2-5 TRBV10-3 TRBD2 TGTGCCATCAGTAAGGGCGGGACTAGCGGTGAGACCCAGTACTTC CAISKGGTSGETQYF
. TRBJ2-1 TRBV27 . TGTGCCAGCAGTTTTTACGTCAGCTCCTACAATGAGCAGTTCTTC CASSFYVSSYNEQFF
. TRBJ2-5 TRBV5-5 . TGTGCCAGCAGCTCACACCCACCTGGACAGCTTTTGTACCAAGAGACCCAGTACTTC CASSSHPPGQLLYQETQYF
. TRBJ1-1 TRBV27 . TGTGCCAGCAGCTTCAAGATGAAGAGCTCTGAAGCTTTCTTT CASSFKMKSSEAFF
. TRBJ2-3 TRBV5-4 TRBD2 TGTGCCAGCAGCTTGTTGGCGGGAGGGGGAGATACGCAGTATTTT CASSLLAGGGDTQYF
once TRBJ2-6 TRBV13 . TGTGCCAGCAGTCCCCGCTCTGGGGCCAACGTCCTGACTTTC CASSPRSGANVLTF
. TRBJ2-6 TRBV7-2 . TGTGCCAGCAGCTTAAGGCGCGGGGTCAGCTCTGGGGCCAACGTCCTGACTTTC CASSLRRGVSSGANVLTF
. TRBJ1-2 TRBV5-5 . TGTGCCAGCAGCTTCTCCAACCAGGGATACTATGGCTACACCTTC CASSFSNQGYYGYTF
once TRBJ2-5 TRBV9 . TGTGCCAGCAGCGTAGAAGGCGGGCGAACCCAGTACTTC CASSVEGGRTQYF
. TRBJ1-1 TRBV19 . TGTGCCAGTAGTCGGGGTTGGACTGAAGCTTTCTTT CASSRGWTEAFF
. TRBJ2-1 TRBV9 . TGTGCCAGCAGCGCAGGGGAGAGCTCCTACAATGAGCAGTTCTTC CASSAGESSYNEQFF
few TRBJ1-4 TRBV6-1 . TGTGCCAGCCGTGTGGCGGTCGTGGAGCTTGTGGATGAAAAACTGTTTTTT CASRVAVVELVDEKLFF
. TRBJ1-2 TRBV14 . TGTGCCAGCAGCCAAACGGGAGCTAACTATGGCTACACCTTC CASSQTGANYGYTF
. TRBJ2-3 TRBV29-1 TRBD1 TGCAGCGTTGCCCCGGGACAGGGGGTTTCAGATACGCAGTATTTT CSVAPGQGVSDTQYF
. TRBJ1-6 TRBV2 . TGTGCCAGCAGCCTCCTCTCGGGACTCTCGACATCACCCCTCCACTTT CASSLLSGLSTSPLHF
few TRBJ1-2 TRBV9 . TGTGCCAGCAGCGCCTCGGGTGGCTACACCTTC CASSASGGYTF
. TRBJ2-2 TRBV28 . TGTGCCAGCAGTTTATTCGCTGGACTAAGCACCGGGGAGCTGTTTTTT CASSLFAGLSTGELFF
few TRBJ2-1 TRBV5-4 TRBD1 TGTGCCAGCAGCTTGGACCAGGGGGCAAAGGAGGAGCAGTTCTTC CASSLDQGAKEEQFF
. TRBJ2-5 TRBV25-1 . TGTGCCAGCAGTAGTCCCGGCAGGGGAAAAGAGACCCAGTACTTC CASSSPGRGKETQYF
. TRBJ2-3 TRBV27 . TGTGCCAGCAGCTTATATGGACAAAGCACAGATACGCAGTATTTT CASSLYGQSTDTQYF
few TRBJ2-7 TRBV5-1 TRBD1 TGCGCCAGCAGCTCGCCGGGACAGGGAAAGGCCTACGAGCAGTACTTC CASSSPGQGKAYEQYF
. TRBJ2-5 TRBV9 TRBD2 TGTGCCAGCAGCAATAGCGGGAACTTCCAAGAGACCCAGTACTTC CASSNSGNFQETQYF
. TRBJ2-7 TRBV9 . TGTGCCAGCAGTATGGGGCAGGGGACCTACGAGCAGTACTTC CASSMGQGTYEQYF
. TRBJ1-1 TRBV4-3 . TGCGCCAGCAGCCGGACCGCGCGGGACACTGAAGCTTTCTTT CASSRTARDTEAFF
. TRBJ1-1 TRBV2 TRBD1 TGTGCCAGCTTCGGCAGGGGGATTTACGGCACTGAAGCTTTCTTT CASFGRGIYGTEAFF
. TRBJ1-1 TRBV28 . TGTGCCAGCAGTTTCGGCAGCGGGGTAATTCGGTTGAACGGGACGGAGACTGAAGCTTTCTTT CASSFGSGVIRLNGTETEAFF
. TRBJ2-1 TRBV27 TRBD1 TGTGCCAGCCGAACCGGGACAGGGTATTACAATGAGCAGTTCTTC CASRTGTGYYNEQFF
. TRBJ2-1 TRBV5-1 . TGCGCCAGCAGCCGCCTCAAGGCAGGCAATGAGCAGTTCTTC CASSRLKAGNEQFF